The present entry profiles one TCR beta chain with its context. What it recognizes is unknown. This sample stems from a study of shared clonotypes between healthy human individuals. Study findings and constraints: The four-donor shared clonotypes exceeded non-shared clonotypes in generation probability, with non-shared ones scoring lower. Rarefaction showed that sequencing of sorted subsets was incomplete (despite large depth).

Per germline, CDR1 GTSNPN and CDR2 SVGIG (reference sequence). This CDR3 has 14 amino acids. With 2 bases clipped from V and 1 base from J, the junction kept 3 bases outside the gene matches. Measured with immunoSEQ multiplex PCR; TCRdb has only the in-frame clones, and not every one. Here the sample spans roughly 1 million clones, 75% to 80% being singletons. The origin of this receptor is a man younger than 30 in good health. Some clones in this sample may be carry-over from other donors' samples. Source material: memory CD4+ T cells from PBMCs. The sample's subset: CD45RA-negative fraction. The chain couples TRBV30 to TRBJ1-2; 8 nucleotides align to TRBD1. The CDR3 DNA reads as TGTGCCTGGAGTCGGACAGGGATTAACTATGGCTACACCTTC. This gives the protein CAWSRTGINYGYTF.